Below are 4 T cell receptor beta chains sequenced from a single sample in a study of CD8+CD57+ T cells in acquired aplastic anemia. Patients selected for sequencing had displayed CD8+CD57+ cell expansion by flow cytometry. Profiling that covered TCR beta VDJ and CDR3 relied on genomic DNA as its template. TCRdb ran MiXCR on the reads and lists one entry per CDR3 protein. Of about 180,000 distinct CDR3 sequences listed, 63% are singletons. Sequenced: sorted CD4+, CD8+, or CD8+CD57+ T cells (not recorded which) from PBMCs. These receptors came from a human donor with aplastic anemia.

As to this clonotype: This clone may be a read error of a much larger clone one base away. The genes are TRBV12-3 or TRBV12-4 and TRBJ2-1; 10 nucleotides align to TRBD2. The CDR3 consists of 16 residues. The CDR3 here is CAGSLALAGVYNEQFF. CDR3 coding DNA: TGTGCCGGCAGTTTGGCTCTAGCGGGGGTATACAATGAGCAGTTCTTC.

The rearrangement links TRBV20-1 to TRBJ2-3; 11 bases line up with TRBD2. Germline CDR1 and CDR2: DFQATT and SNEGSKA (reference sequence). The length of the CDR3 is 15 residues. The junction had 6 bases not matched to a gene; V was cut back by 2 bases and J by 5 bases. As DNA, the CDR3 is TGCAGTGCTAGATCCCTGACTAGCGGGGAAGATACGCAGTATTTT. Translation: CSARSLTSGEDTQYF.

This chain connects TRBV5-1 to TRBJ1-5, with a possible D match to TRBD1 (6 bases). Per the germline V gene, CDR1 is SGHRS and CDR2 is YFSETQ. The CDR3 is 15 residues long. V shed 1 base and J shed 5 bases, with 13 bases lying between them. The CDR3 DNA sequence: TGCGCCAGCAGCTTGTCGGCAGGGGTGGATCAGCCCCAGCATTTT. This codes for CASSLSAGVDQPQHF.

This clonotype was recorded once. As DNA, the CDR3 is TGTGCCAGCAGCCCGGGATATCTGGGACAGGGAATCCCCTATAGCAATCAGCCCCAGCATTTT. It specifies CASSPGYLGQGIPYSNQPQHF. The chain carries TRBV7-8 and TRBJ1-5, with 9 bases lining up with TRBD1. V lost 5 bases to trimming and J lost 0 bases; unmatched junction nucleotides: 20. CDR1 SGHVS and CDR2 FQNEAQ come from the germline V gene. The length of the CDR3 is 21 residues.